The 9 T cell receptor beta chains below come from one sample, sequenced in a study of OX40 agonist ivuxolimab in advanced cancers. Profiled with immunoSEQ multiplex PCR; TCRdb holds only in-frame clones, not every one. Of 70,000 to 75,000 clones listed, 85% are singletons. The sequencing used CD4+ or CD8+ T cells sorted from blood, collected in a trial of the OX40 agonist ivuxolimab. Every receptor here comes from an adult with an advanced solid tumor such as melanoma, head and neck, liver or kidney cancer.

The J gene is TRBJ2-3, the V gene TRBV25-1, with D perhaps TRBD1 (6 bases). CDR3 size: 14 residues. V was cut by 8 bases and J by 1 base, with 13 bases left in between. Germline V gene data show CDR1 as MGHDK and CDR2 as SYGVNS. The CDR3 protein is CASENRVGTDTQYF. The CDR3 nucleotides read TGTGCCAGCGAGAACAGGGTGGGCACAGATACGCAGTATTTT.

This clone has just a few counts. The chain carries TRBV9 and TRBJ1-1, with 8 bases identical to TRBD1. After removal of 4 bases from V and 3 bases from J, the junction contained 5 bases not matched to a gene. This CDR3 is built from 14 residues. From germline, CDR1 is SGDLS and CDR2 YYNGEE. The CDR3 is CASSSRQGYTEAFF. As DNA, the CDR3 is TGTGCCAGCAGCTCCCGACAGGGGTACACTGAAGCTTTCTTT.

The J gene is TRBJ2-3, the V gene TRBV19; a possible D gene is TRBD2 (5 bases). The CDR3 is made up of 14 amino acids. Deletions cut 10 bases from V and 2 bases from J, with 16 bases between. The germline V gene has CDR1 LNHDA and CDR2 SQIVND (reference sequence). CDR3 coding DNA: TGTGCCACCGGAACGACTACGGACACAGATACGCAGTATTTT. This codes for CATGTTTDTDTQYF.

The V and J genes are TRBV5-1 and TRBJ1-1; 8 bases map to TRBD1. The CDR3 contains 14 residues. Germline V CDR1 and CDR2: SGHRS, YFSETQ. V was pared by 3 bases and J by 7 bases, with 8 bases of the junction left unmatched. The CDR3 sequence is CASSYGQGNFEAFF. CDR3 nucleotides: TGCGCCAGCAGCTATGGACAGGGAAACTTTGAAGCTTTCTTT.

CDR3 coding DNA: TGTGCCAGCAGCAAAGCGGGAGGGCCCCACGAGCAGTACTTC. As protein: CASSKAGGPHEQYF. The chain carries TRBV5-6 and TRBJ2-7; 10 bases match TRBD2. CDR3 size: 14 residues. Per germline, CDR1 SGHDT and CDR2 YYEEEE. The V gene end was trimmed by 4 bases and the J gene end by 5 bases; junction bases not matched to a gene: 6. The whole variable domain, filled in from reference TRBV5-6 and TRBJ2-7, reads DAGVTQSPTHLIKTRGQQVTLRCSPKSGHDTVSWYQQALGQGPQFIFQYYEEEERQRGNFPDRFSGHQFPNYSSELNVNALLLGDSALYLCASSKAGGPHEQYFGPGTRLTVT.

This rearrangement joins TRBV5-6 to TRBJ2-3; D gene unclear. Germline lookup yields CDR1 SGHDT and CDR2 YYEEEE. The V gene lost 3 bases and the J gene lost 6 bases, with 14 bases spanning the gap. This CDR3 contains 14 residues. The CDR3 region is CASSSLKRSDTQYF. CDR3 coding DNA: TGTGCCAGCAGCTCTCTCAAGAGGTCGGATACGCAGTATTTT.

V and J are TRBV2 and TRBJ1-1, with unresolved D. Per the germline V gene, CDR1 is SNHLY and CDR2 is FYNNEI. V lost 8 bases to trimming and J lost 5 bases, with 15 bases between them. The CDR3 sequence is 13 residues long. The CDR3 DNA follows: TGTGCCAGCGGGGAGGGTTACGGTACTGAAGCTTTCTTT. Translation gives CASGEGYGTEAFF.

This sequence joins TRBV6-6 and TRBJ2-7; weak D call: TRBD2 (6 bases). V dropped 2 bases and J dropped 0 bases, with 11 bases sitting between them. CDR1 is MNHNY, CDR2 SVGAGI, per germline (reference sequence). This CDR3 comprises 15 residues. The CDR3 loop reads CASSYGTLGSYEQYF. The CDR3 coding sequence is TGTGCCAGCAGTTACGGGACTTTGGGCTCCTACGAGCAGTACTTC.

The J gene is TRBJ1-1, the V gene TRBV7-2, with 7 bases matching TRBD1. The CDR3 extends over 13 amino acids. V shed 5 bases, J shed 1 base, and the junction held 1 base outside the gene matches. CDR1 and CDR2 from the germline V gene are SGHTA and FQGNSA. The CDR3, as DNA: TGTGCCAGCAGCCGGGACAGGAACACTGAAGCTTTCTTT. Translated: CASSRDRNTEAFF. Full variable domain (remainder filled in from reference TRBV7-2 and TRBJ1-1): GAGVSQSPSNKVTEKGKDVELRCDPISGHTALYWYRQSLGQGLEFLIYFQGNSAPDKSGLPSDRFSAERTGGSVSTLTIQRTQQEDSAVYLCASSRDRNTEAFFGQGTRLTVV.